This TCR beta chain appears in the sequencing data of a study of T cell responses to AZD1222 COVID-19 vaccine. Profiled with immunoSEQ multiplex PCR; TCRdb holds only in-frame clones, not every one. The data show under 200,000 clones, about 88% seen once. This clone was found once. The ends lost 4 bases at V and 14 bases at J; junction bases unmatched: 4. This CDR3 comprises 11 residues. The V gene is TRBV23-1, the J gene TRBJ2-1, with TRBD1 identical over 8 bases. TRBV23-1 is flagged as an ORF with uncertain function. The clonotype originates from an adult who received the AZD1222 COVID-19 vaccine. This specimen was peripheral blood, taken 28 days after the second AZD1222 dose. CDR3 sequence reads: CASSPRQGKFF. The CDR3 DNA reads TGCGCCAGCAGTCCCCGACAGGGGAAGTTCTTC.